The clone carrying this TCR beta chain was picked up a small number of times. Using its own MiXCR run on the RACE reads, TCRdb lists one record per CDR3 protein. Here the sample spans about 380,000 distinct CDR3 sequences, about 4.8% being singletons. From germline, CDR1 is LNHNV and CDR2 YYDKDF (reference sequence). This CDR3 has 15 amino acids. J lost 4 bases, V lost 4 bases, and 7 bases had no gene match. Time point meaning: patch test 1, 2 weeks after DPC sensitization. The treatment denotes: therapeutic diphenylcyclopropenone sensitization with weekly scalp DPC. The data were obtained in a study of human T cells and chemical hapten exposure. Study-wide background: Mainly, slight library volume differences in the pool made TCR yields vary.

This receptor was taken from a woman between 50 and 59 years old with alopecia areata. Some clones in this sample may be carry-over from other donors' samples. Source: whole blood, taken in connection with sensitization to the hapten diphenylcyclopropenone (DPC). The rearrangement joins TRBV15 to TRBJ2-5, with TRBD1 identical over 9 bases. CDR3 loop: CATSNPTGGSETQYF. In DNA form, the CDR3 reads TGTGCCACCAGCAACCCGACAGGGGGGTCAGAGACCCAGTACTTC.